This T cell receptor (beta chain) was captured in a study of Graves' ophthalmopathy and Graves' hyperthyroidism. Beta-chain TCR CDR3 regions were amplified from RNA transcripts. An initial RT-PCR round employing HTBI primers preceded a second-round multiplex PCR. MiXCR, run by TCRdb on the multiplex PCR reads, gives a single entry per CDR3 protein. The data show about 230,000 distinct CDR3 sequences, approximately 42% seen once. Trimming removed 4 bases at V and 0 bases at J, with 16 bases between. The germline gives CDR1 SGHDT, CDR2 YYEEEE. This CDR3 comprises 16 residues. This receptor was identified in an adult man with Graves' ophthalmopathy. Sequenced input: peripheral blood. The chain joins TRBV5-6 to TRBJ2-5; D possibly corresponds to TRBD1 (6 bases). The CDR3 loop is CASSELTGPDQETQYF. The DNA for the CDR3 is TGTGCCAGCAGCGAACTAACAGGGCCCGACCAAGAGACCCAGTACTTC.